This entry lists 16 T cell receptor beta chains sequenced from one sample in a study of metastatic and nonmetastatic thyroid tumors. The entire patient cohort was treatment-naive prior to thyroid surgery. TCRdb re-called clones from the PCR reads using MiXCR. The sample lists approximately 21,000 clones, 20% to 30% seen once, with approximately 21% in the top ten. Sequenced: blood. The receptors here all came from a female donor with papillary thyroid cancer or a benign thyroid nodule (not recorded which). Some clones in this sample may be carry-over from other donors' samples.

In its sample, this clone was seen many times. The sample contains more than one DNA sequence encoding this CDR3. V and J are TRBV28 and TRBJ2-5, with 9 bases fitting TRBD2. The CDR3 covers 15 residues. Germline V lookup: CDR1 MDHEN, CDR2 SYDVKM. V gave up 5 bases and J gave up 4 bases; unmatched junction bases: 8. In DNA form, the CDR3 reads TGTGCCAGCAGTACTGGGACTAGCTATCGAGAGACCCAGTACTTC. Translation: CASSTGTSYRETQYF.

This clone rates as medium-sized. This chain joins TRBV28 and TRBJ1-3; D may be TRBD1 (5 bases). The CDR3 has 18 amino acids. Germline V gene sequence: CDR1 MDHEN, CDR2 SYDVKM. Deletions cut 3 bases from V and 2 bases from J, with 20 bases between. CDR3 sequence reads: CASSFPPQIDRAGNTIYF. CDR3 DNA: TGTGCCAGCAGTTTCCCACCGCAAATAGACAGAGCTGGAAACACCATATATTTT.

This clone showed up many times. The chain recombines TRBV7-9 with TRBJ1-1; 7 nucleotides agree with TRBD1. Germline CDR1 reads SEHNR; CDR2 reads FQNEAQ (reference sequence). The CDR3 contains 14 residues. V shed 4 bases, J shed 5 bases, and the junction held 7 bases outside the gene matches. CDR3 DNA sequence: TGTGCCAGCAGCTCAAATACAGGGGTTACTGAAGCTTTCTTT. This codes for CASSSNTGVTEAFF.

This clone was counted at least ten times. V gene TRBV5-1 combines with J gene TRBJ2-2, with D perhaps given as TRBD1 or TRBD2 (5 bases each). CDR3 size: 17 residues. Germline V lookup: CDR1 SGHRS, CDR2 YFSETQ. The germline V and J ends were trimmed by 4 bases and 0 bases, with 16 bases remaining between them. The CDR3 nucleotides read TGCGCCAGCAGCGATGGGGGACCCACTTCGAACACCGGGGAGCTGTTTTTT. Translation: CASSDGGPTSNTGELFF.

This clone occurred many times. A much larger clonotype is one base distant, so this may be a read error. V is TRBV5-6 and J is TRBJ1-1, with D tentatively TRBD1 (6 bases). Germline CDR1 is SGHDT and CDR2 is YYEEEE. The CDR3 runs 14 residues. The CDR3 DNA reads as TGTGCCAGCAGCTTGCGGGGGCCGCGCTCTGAAACTTTCTTT. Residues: CASSLRGPRSETFF.

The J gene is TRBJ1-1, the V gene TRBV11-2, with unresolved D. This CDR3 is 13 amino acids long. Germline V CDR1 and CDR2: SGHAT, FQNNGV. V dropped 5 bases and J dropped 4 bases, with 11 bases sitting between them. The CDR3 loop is CASSRGQFTEAFF. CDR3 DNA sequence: TGTGCCAGCAGCCGTGGGCAGTTCACTGAAGCTTTCTTT. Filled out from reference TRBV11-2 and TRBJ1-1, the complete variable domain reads EAGVAQSPRYKIIEKRQSVAFWCNPISGHATLYWYQQILGQGPKLLIQFQNNGVVDDSQLPKDRFSAERLKGVDSTLKIQPAKLEDSAVYLCASSRGQFTEAFFGQGTRLTVV.

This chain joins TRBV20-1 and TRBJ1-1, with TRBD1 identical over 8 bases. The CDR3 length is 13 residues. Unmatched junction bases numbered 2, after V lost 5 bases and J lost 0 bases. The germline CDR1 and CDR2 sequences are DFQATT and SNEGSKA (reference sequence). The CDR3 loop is CSAWTGMNTEAFF. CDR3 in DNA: TGCAGTGCTTGGACAGGGATGAACACTGAAGCTTTCTTT.

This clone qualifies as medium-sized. The CDR3: CASSLSTSGGSEQYF. The CDR3, as DNA: TGTGCCAGCAGCCTCAGCACTAGCGGGGGTTCCGAGCAGTACTTC. The J gene is TRBJ2-7, the V gene TRBV7-2, with 11 nucleotides matching TRBD2. The CDR3 spans 15 residues. Losses at the gene ends were 5 bases for V and 6 bases for J; bases not matched to a gene: 9. Germline CDR1 and CDR2: SGHTA and FQGNSA.

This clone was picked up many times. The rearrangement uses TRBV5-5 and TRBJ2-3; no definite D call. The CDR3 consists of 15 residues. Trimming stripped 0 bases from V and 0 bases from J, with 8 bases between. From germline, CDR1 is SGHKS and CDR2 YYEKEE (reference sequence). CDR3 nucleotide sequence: TGTGCCAGCAGCTTGGTCCTCGGGAGCACAGATACGCAGTATTTT. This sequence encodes CASSLVLGSTDTQYF.

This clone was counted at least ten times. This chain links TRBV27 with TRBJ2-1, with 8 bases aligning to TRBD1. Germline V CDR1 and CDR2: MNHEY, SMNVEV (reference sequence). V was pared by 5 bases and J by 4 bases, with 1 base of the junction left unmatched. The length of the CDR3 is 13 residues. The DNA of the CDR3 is TGTGCCAGCAGTGACAGGGGTTACAATGAGCAGTTCTTC. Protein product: CASSDRGYNEQFF.

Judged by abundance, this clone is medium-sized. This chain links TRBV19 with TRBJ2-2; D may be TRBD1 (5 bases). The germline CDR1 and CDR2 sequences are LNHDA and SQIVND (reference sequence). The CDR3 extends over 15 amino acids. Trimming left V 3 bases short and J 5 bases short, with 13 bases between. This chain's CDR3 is CASSIRASGTGELFF. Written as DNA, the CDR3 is TGTGCCAGTAGTATCAGGGCCTCAGGGACCGGGGAGCTGTTTTTT.

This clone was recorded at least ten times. The CDR3 protein is CASSRSGQGSYEQYF. The CDR3 DNA reads as TGTGCCAGCAGTCGATCGGGACAGGGATCCTACGAGCAGTACTTC. The chain employs TRBV6-2 or TRBV6-3 and TRBJ2-7, with TRBD1 matching 9 bases. The CDR3 has 15 amino acids. The V gene's germline CDR1 is MNHEY and CDR2 SVGEGT. The trim removed 5 bases at V and 1 base at J, leaving 6 bases unmatched.

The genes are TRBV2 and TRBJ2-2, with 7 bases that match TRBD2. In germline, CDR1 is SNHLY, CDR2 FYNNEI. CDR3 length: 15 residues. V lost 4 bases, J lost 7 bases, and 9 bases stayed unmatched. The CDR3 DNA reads TGTGCCAGCAGTGCTCAGGGCGGGAGTATCGGGGAGCTGTTTTTT. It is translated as CASSAQGGSIGELFF.

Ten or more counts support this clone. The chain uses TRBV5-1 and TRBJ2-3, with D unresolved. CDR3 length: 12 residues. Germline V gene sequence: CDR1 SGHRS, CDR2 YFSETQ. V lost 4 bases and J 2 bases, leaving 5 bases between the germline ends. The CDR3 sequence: CASSPDTDTQYF. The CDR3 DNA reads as TGCGCCAGCAGCCCGGACACAGATACGCAGTATTTT.

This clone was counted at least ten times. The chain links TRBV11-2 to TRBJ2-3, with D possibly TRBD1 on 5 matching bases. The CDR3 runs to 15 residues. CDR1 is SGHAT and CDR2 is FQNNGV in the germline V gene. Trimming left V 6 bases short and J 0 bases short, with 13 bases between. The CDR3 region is CASSPLRVSTDTQYF. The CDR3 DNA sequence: TGTGCCAGCAGTCCCCTCAGGGTTAGCACAGATACGCAGTATTTT.

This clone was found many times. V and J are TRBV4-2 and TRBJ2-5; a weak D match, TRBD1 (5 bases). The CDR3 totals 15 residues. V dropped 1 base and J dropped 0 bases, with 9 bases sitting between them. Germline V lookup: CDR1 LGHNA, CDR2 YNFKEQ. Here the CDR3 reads CASSQARQHQETQYF. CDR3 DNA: TGTGCCAGCAGCCAAGCCCGACAGCACCAAGAGACCCAGTACTTC.